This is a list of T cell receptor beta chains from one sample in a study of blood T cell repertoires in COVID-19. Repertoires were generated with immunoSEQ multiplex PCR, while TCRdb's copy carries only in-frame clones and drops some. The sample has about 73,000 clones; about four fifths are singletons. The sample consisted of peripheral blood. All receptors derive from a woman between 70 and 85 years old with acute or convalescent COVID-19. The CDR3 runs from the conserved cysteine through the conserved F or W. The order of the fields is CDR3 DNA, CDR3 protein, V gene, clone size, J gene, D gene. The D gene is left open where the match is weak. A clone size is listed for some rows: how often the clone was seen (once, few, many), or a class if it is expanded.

cdr3_nt: TGTGCCAGCAGTTTGCACAGGGGGATTCAGCCCCAGCATTTT
cdr3_aa: CASSLHRGIQPQHF
v_call: TRBV28
clone_size: few
j_call: TRBJ1-5
d_call: TRBD1

cdr3_nt: TGTGCCAGCACCTCGGGCCGGGACAGGGTTCCCTACGAGCAGTACTTC
cdr3_aa: CASTSGRDRVPYEQYF
v_call: TRBV7-2
clone_size: once
j_call: TRBJ2-7
d_call: TRBD1

cdr3_nt: TGTGCCAGCAGTAGGGGACAGGGTTACGATACGCAGTATTTT
cdr3_aa: CASSRGQGYDTQYF
v_call: TRBV11-3
clone_size: .
j_call: TRBJ2-3
d_call: TRBD1

cdr3_nt: TGTGCCAGCAGCCCCAATAGCGGGGTCCCCTCCTACAATGAGCAGTTCTTC
cdr3_aa: CASSPNSGVPSYNEQFF
v_call: TRBV7-9
clone_size: .
j_call: TRBJ2-1
d_call: TRBD2

cdr3_nt: TGTGCCACCAGCGCGCGGACTAGCGGGAGTGGCGAGCAGTTCTTC
cdr3_aa: CATSARTSGSGEQFF
v_call: TRBV15
clone_size: .
j_call: TRBJ2-1
d_call: TRBD2

cdr3_nt: TGTGCCAGCACCCCCCTAGCGGGGGCCGTGGATGAGCAGTTCTTC
cdr3_aa: CASTPLAGAVDEQFF
v_call: TRBV28
clone_size: .
j_call: TRBJ2-1
d_call: TRBD2

cdr3_nt: TGCGCCAGCAGCTTTTTCGCGGGAGGGCCCTACGAGCAGTACTTC
cdr3_aa: CASSFFAGGPYEQYF
v_call: TRBV5-1
clone_size: few
j_call: TRBJ2-7
d_call: TRBD2

cdr3_nt: TGTGCCAGTAGTACTTCGGGAGCCTATAATTCACCCCTCCACTTT
cdr3_aa: CASSTSGAYNSPLHF
v_call: TRBV19
clone_size: few
j_call: TRBJ1-6
d_call: .

cdr3_nt: TGTGCCTGGAGTGCCGGGACACATAATCAGCCCCAGCATTTT
cdr3_aa: CAWSAGTHNQPQHF
v_call: TRBV30
clone_size: .
j_call: TRBJ1-5
d_call: .

cdr3_nt: TGTGCCAGCAGTTACTTTCGACAGGGGGGAGACACTGAAGCTTTCTTT
cdr3_aa: CASSYFRQGGDTEAFF
v_call: TRBV6-6
clone_size: .
j_call: TRBJ1-1
d_call: TRBD1

cdr3_nt: TGTGCCAGCAGCAGGGGCGGGGAGGGAGTCTATGGCTACACCTTC
cdr3_aa: CASSRGGEGVYGYTF
v_call: TRBV7-6
clone_size: .
j_call: TRBJ1-2
d_call: .

cdr3_nt: TGCGCCAGCAGCTCGACAGGGGCGGATCAAGAGACCCAGTACTTC
cdr3_aa: CASSSTGADQETQYF
v_call: TRBV5-1
clone_size: .
j_call: TRBJ2-5
d_call: TRBD1

cdr3_nt: TGTGCCAGCAGCCCGGGACTAGCGGCCCTCAATGAGCAGTTCTTC
cdr3_aa: CASSPGLAALNEQFF
v_call: TRBV3-1/TRBV3-2
clone_size: .
j_call: TRBJ2-1
d_call: TRBD2

cdr3_nt: TGTGCCAGTACCCCGGGGGGGGCGGGCAATCAGCCCCAGCATTTT
cdr3_aa: CASTPGGAGNQPQHF
v_call: TRBV19
clone_size: .
j_call: TRBJ1-5
d_call: .

cdr3_nt: TGTGCCAGCAGTCCGACACTTAGCAATCAGCCCCAGCATTTT
cdr3_aa: CASSPTLSNQPQHF
v_call: TRBV6-5
clone_size: once
j_call: TRBJ1-5
d_call: .

cdr3_nt: TGCGCCAGCAGCCAACCTATCACTAGCGTTGAGGAGACCCAGTACTTC
cdr3_aa: CASSQPITSVEETQYF
v_call: TRBV4-1
clone_size: .
j_call: TRBJ2-5
d_call: TRBD2

cdr3_nt: TGTGCCAGCAGTTTATCCCGGAGGGCAGATACGCAGTATTTT
cdr3_aa: CASSLSRRADTQYF
v_call: TRBV27
clone_size: .
j_call: TRBJ2-3
d_call: .

cdr3_nt: TGTGCCAGCAGCTTAGGGACAGGGGTGGATGCTTTCTTT
cdr3_aa: CASSLGTGVDAFF
v_call: TRBV11-2
clone_size: few
j_call: TRBJ1-1
d_call: TRBD1

cdr3_nt: TGCGCCAGCAGCCCAGGGGGCGGGCAATATAATTCACCCCTCCACTTT
cdr3_aa: CASSPGGGQYNSPLHF
v_call: TRBV5-1
clone_size: once
j_call: TRBJ1-6
d_call: TRBD1

cdr3_nt: TGTGCCAGCAGGAAACAGGGGGCCGGCACTGAAGCTTTCTTT
cdr3_aa: CASRKQGAGTEAFF
v_call: TRBV7-9
clone_size: .
j_call: TRBJ1-1
d_call: TRBD1

cdr3_nt: TGCGCCAGCAGCCGAGAGGGAGGTTTTGCCTACGAGCAGTACTTC
cdr3_aa: CASSREGGFAYEQYF
v_call: TRBV4-1
clone_size: .
j_call: TRBJ2-7
d_call: .

cdr3_nt: TGTGCCAGCAGTGATAGGCTAGCGGGAGTACGGAACACCGGGGAGCTGTTTTTT
cdr3_aa: CASSDRLAGVRNTGELFF
v_call: TRBV2
clone_size: .
j_call: TRBJ2-2
d_call: TRBD2

cdr3_nt: TGTGCCAGCAGTCCCTGGGCCGGCGGGGCGCGGGAGACCCAGTACTTC
cdr3_aa: CASSPWAGGARETQYF
v_call: TRBV27
clone_size: .
j_call: TRBJ2-5
d_call: .

cdr3_nt: TGCGCCAGCAGCTCCATCCAACCAGGGACAACTGGCTACACCTTC
cdr3_aa: CASSSIQPGTTGYTF
v_call: TRBV5-1
clone_size: .
j_call: TRBJ1-2
d_call: .

cdr3_nt: TGTGCCAGCAGTTTATGGCACAGGGGGGGAAACACCATATATTTT
cdr3_aa: CASSLWHRGGNTIYF
v_call: TRBV28
clone_size: .
j_call: TRBJ1-3
d_call: TRBD1

cdr3_nt: TGTGCCAGCTCACCACAGTGGGGCAGGGACACTGAAGCTTTCTTT
cdr3_aa: CASSPQWGRDTEAFF
v_call: TRBV18
clone_size: .
j_call: TRBJ1-1
d_call: .

cdr3_nt: TGTGCCAGCACCCCGGCAGGGCTCAATCAGCCCCAGCATTTT
cdr3_aa: CASTPAGLNQPQHF
v_call: TRBV2
clone_size: few
j_call: TRBJ1-5
d_call: .

cdr3_nt: TGTGCCAGCACCTTAGGGGGCTACGAGCAGTACTTC
cdr3_aa: CASTLGGYEQYF
v_call: TRBV28
clone_size: many
j_call: TRBJ2-7
d_call: .

cdr3_nt: TGTGCCAGCAGAAGGGACAGACATACTTCTGGAAACACCATATATTTT
cdr3_aa: CASRRDRHTSGNTIYF
v_call: TRBV28
clone_size: .
j_call: TRBJ1-3
d_call: TRBD1

cdr3_nt: TGCGCCAGCAGTGAGCACTTCCGGGTAAGCACTGAAGCTTTCTTT
cdr3_aa: CASSEHFRVSTEAFF
v_call: TRBV10-2
clone_size: .
j_call: TRBJ1-1
d_call: .